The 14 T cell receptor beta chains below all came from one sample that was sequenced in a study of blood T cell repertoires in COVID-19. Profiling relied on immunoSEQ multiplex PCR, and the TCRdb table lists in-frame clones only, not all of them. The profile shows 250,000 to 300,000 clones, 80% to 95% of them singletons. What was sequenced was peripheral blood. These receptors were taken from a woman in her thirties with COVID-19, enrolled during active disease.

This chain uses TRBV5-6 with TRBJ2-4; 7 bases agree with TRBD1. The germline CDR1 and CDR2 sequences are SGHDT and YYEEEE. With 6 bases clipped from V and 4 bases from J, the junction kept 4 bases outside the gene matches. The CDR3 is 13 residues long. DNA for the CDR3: TGTGCCAGCACAGGGACAGAAAAAAACATTCAGTACTTC. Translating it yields CASTGTEKNIQYF.

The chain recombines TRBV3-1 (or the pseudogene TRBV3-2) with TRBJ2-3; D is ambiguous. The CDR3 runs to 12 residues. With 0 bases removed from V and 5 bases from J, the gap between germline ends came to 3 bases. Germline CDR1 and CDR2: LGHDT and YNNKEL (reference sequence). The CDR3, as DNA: TGTGCCAGCAGCCAAGATATAGATACGCAGTATTTT. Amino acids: CASSQDIDTQYF.

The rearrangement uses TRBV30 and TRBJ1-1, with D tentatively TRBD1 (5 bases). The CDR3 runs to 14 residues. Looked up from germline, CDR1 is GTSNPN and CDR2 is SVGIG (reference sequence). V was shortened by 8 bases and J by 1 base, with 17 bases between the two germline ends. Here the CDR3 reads CAGNYRTRNTEAFF. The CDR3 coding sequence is TGTGCCGGAAATTACAGGACAAGGAACACTGAAGCTTTCTTT. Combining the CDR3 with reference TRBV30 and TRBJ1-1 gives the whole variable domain SQTIHQWPATLVQPVGSPLSLECTVEGTSNPNLYWYRQAAGRGLQLLFYSVGIGQISSEVPQNLSASRPQDRQFILSSKKLLLSDSGFYLCAGNYRTRNTEAFFGQGTRLTVV.

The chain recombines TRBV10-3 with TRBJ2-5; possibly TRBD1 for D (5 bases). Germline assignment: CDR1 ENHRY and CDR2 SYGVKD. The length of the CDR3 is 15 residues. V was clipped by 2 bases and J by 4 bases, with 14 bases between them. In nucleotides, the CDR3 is TGTGCCATCAGTGAGACAGGTGCGGAAACAGAGACCCAGTACTTC. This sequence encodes CAISETGAETETQYF.

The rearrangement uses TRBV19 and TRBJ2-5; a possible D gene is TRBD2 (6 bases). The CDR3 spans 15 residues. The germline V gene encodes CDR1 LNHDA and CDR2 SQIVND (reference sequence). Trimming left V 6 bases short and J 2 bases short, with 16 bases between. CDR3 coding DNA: TGTGCCAGTAGCCCCATCCGGGACTTTCAAGAGACCCAGTACTTC. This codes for CASSPIRDFQETQYF.

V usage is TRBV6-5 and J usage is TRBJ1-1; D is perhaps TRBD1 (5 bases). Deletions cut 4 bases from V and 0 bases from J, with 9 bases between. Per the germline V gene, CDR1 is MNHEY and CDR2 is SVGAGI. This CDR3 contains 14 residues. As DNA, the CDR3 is TGTGCCAGCAGTTCCAGACAGATGAACACTGAAGCTTTCTTT. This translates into CASSSRQMNTEAFF.

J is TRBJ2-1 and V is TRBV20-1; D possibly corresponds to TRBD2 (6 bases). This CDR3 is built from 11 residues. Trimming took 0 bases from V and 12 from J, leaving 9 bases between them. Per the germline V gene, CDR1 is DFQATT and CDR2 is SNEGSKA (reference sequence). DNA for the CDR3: TGCAGTGCTAGAGATATGGGGGGGCAGTTCTTC. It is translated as CSARDMGGQFF.

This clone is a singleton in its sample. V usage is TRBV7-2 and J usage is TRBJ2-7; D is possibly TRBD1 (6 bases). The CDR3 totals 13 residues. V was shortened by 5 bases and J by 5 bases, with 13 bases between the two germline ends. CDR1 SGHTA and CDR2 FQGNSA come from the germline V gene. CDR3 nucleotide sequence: TGTGCCAGCAGCCCATTAAACAGGGACGAGCAGTACTTC. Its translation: CASSPLNRDEQYF. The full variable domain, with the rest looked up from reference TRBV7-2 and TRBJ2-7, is GAGVSQSPSNKVTEKGKDVELRCDPISGHTALYWYRQSLGQGLEFLIYFQGNSAPDKSGLPSDRFSAERTGGSVSTLTIQRTQQEDSAVYLCASSPLNRDEQYFGPGTRLTVT.

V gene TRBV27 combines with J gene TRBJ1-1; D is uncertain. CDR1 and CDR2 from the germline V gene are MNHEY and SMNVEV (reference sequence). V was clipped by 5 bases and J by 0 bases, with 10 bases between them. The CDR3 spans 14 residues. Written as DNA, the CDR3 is TGTGCCAGCAGTGCCCAGGTCATGAACACTGAAGCTTTCTTT. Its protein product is CASSAQVMNTEAFF.

The CDR3 loop is CASSPWTGQSQPQHF. CDR3 bases: TGTGCCAGTAGTCCATGGACAGGTCAAAGCCAGCCCCAGCATTTT. The chain recombines TRBV19 with TRBJ1-5; 7 positions agree with TRBD1. Germline CDR1 LNHDA, CDR2 SQIVND (reference sequence). J was trimmed by 7 bases and V by 5 bases; bases with no gene match: 11. This CDR3 has 15 residues.

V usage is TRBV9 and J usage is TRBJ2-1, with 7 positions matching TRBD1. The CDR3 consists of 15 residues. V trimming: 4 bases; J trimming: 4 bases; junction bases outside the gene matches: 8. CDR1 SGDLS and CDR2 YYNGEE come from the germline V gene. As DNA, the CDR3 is TGTGCCAGCAGCTCCTACAGGGGCCCTTACAATGAGCAGTTCTTC. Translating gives CASSSYRGPYNEQFF.

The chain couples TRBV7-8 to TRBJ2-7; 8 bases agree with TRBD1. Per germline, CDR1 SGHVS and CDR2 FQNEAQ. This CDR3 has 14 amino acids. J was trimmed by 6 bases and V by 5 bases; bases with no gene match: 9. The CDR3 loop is CASSRGQGLLEQYF. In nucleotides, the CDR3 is TGTGCCAGCAGCCGCGGACAGGGCCTTCTCGAGCAGTACTTC. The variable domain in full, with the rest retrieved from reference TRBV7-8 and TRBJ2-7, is GAGVSQSPRYKVAKRGQDVALRCDPISGHVSLFWYQQALGQGPEFLTYFQNEAQLDKSGLPSDRFFAERPEGSVSTLKIQRTQQEDSAVYLCASSRGQGLLEQYFGPGTRLTVT.

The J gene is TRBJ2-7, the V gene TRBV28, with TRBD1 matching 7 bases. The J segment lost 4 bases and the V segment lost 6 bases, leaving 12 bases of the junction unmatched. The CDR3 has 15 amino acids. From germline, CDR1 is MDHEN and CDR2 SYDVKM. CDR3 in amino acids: CASSPWARGRYEQYF. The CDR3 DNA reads TGTGCCAGCAGCCCCTGGGCAAGGGGGCGGTACGAGCAGTACTTC.

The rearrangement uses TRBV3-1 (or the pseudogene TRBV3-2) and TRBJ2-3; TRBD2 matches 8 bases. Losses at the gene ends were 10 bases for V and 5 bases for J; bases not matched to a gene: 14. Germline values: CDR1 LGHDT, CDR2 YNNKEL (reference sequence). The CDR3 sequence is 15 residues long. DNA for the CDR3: TGTGCCACCTCGCCAGGGGCGGGAGGCGGAGATACGCAGTATTTT. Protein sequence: CATSPGAGGGDTQYF.